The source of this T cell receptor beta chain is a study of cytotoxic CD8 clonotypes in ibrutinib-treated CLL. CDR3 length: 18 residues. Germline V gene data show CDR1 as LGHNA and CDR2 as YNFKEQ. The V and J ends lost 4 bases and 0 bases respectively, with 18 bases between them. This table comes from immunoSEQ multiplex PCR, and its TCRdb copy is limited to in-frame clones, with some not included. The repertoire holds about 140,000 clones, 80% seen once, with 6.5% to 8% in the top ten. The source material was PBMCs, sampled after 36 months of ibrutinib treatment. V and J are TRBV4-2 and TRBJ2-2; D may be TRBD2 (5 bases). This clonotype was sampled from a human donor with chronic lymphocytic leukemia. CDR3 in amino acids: CASSLKPGSDANTGELFF. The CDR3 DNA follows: TGTGCCAGCAGCCTTAAGCCGGGTAGCGATGCGAACACCGGGGAGCTGTTTTTT.